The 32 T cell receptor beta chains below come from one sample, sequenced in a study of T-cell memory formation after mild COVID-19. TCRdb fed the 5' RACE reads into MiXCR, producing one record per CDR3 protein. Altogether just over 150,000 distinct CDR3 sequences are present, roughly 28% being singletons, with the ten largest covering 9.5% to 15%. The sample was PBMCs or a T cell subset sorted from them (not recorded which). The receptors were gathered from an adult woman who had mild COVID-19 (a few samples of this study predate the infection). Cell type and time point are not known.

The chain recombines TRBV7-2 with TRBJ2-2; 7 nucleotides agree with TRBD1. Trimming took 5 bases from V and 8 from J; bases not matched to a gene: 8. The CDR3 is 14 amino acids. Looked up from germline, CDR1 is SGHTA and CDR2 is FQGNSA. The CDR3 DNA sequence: TGTGCCAGCAGCCCTCGACAGGGTAGGGGGGAGCTGTTTTTT. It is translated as CASSPRQGRGELFF.

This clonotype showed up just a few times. The CDR3 bases are TGTGCCAGCAGCTTATCACCGGGGATAGGGAACACTGAAGCTTTCTTT. This sequence encodes CASSLSPGIGNTEAFF. J is TRBJ1-1 and V is TRBV11-2; D is undetermined. With 2 bases removed from V and 1 base from J, the gap between germline ends came to 14 bases. The CDR3 spans 16 residues. Per germline, CDR1 SGHAT and CDR2 FQNNGV.

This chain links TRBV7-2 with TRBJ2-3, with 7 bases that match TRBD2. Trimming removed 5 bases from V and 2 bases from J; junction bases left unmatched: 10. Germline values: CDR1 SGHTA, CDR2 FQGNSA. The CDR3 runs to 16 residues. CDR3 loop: CASSILGLGLTDTQYF. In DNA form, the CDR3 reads TGTGCCAGCAGCATACTTGGACTAGGACTCACAGATACGCAGTATTTT.

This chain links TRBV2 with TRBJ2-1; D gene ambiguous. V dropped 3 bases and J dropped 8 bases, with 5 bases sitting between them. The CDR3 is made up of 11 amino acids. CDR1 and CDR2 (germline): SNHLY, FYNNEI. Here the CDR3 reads CASSEFYEQFF. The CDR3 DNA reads TGTGCCAGCAGTGAGTTCTATGAGCAGTTCTTC. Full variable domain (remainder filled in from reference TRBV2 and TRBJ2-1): EPEVTQTPSHQVTQMGQEVILRCVPISNHLYFYWYRQILGQKVEFLVSFYNNEISEKSEIFDDQFSVERPDGSNFTLKIRSTKLEDSAMYFCASSEFYEQFFGPGTRLTVL.

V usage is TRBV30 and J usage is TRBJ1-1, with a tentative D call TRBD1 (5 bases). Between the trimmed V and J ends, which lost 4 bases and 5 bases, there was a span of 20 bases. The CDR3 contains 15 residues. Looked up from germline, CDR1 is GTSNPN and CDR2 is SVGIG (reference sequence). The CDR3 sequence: CAWTEPRGARTEAFF. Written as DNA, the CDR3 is TGTGCCTGGACAGAACCCCGAGGGGCGAGAACTGAAGCTTTCTTT.

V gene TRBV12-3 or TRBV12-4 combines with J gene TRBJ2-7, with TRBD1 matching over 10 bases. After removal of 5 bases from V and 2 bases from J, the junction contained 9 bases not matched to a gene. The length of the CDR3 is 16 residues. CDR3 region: CASSPPLGQGAYEQYF. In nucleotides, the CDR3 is TGTGCCAGCAGTCCCCCCCTAGGACAGGGGGCCTACGAGCAGTACTTC.

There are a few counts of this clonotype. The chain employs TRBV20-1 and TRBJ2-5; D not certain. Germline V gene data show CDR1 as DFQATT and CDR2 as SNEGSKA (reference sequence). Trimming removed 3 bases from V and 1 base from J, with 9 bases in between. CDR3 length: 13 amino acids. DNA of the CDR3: TGCAGTGCTAGGTCCCAGGTCCAAGAGACCCAGTACTTC. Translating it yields CSARSQVQETQYF.

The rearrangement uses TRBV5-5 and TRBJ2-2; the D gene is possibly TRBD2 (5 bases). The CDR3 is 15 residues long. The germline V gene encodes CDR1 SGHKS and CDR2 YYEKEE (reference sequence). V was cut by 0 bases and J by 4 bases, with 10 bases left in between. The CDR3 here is CASSLGGSVTGELFF. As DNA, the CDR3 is TGTGCCAGCAGCTTGGGAGGGTCGGTCACCGGGGAGCTGTTTTTT.

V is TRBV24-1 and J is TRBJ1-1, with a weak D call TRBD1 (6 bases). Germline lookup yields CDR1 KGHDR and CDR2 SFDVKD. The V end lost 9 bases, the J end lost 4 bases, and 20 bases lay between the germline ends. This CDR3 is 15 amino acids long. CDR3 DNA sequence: TGTGCCACCCTCCGGGGGGCGACGGGGGGCACTGAAGCTTTCTTT. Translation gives CATLRGATGGTEAFF.

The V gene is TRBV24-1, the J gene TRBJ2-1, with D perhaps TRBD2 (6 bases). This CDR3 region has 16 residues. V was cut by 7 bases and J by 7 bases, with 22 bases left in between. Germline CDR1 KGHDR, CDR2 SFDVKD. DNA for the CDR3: TGTGCCACCAGCCCCATGGCGGCAGGACTAAGGAATGAGCAGTTCTTC. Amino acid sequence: CATSPMAAGLRNEQFF.

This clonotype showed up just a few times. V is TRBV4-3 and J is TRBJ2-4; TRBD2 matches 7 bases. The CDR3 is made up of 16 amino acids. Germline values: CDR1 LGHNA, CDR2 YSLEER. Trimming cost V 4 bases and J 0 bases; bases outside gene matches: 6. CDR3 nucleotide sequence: TGCGCCAGCAGCCTAGGGAGGGAAGGAGCCAAAAACATTCAGTACTTC. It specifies CASSLGREGAKNIQYF.

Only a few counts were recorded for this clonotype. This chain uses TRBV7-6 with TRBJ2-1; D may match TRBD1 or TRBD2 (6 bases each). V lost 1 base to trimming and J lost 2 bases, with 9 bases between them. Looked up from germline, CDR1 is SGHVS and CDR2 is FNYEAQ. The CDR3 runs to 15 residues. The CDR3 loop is CASSLVGGTYNEQFF. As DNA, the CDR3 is TGTGCCAGCAGCTTAGTGGGGGGCACCTACAATGAGCAGTTCTTC.

The chain's CDR3 is CATGVSFTEAFF. The CDR3 coding sequence is TGTGCGACAGGGGTGAGTTTCACTGAAGCTTTCTTT. This chain links TRBV14 with TRBJ1-1, with TRBD1 identical over 8 bases. Germline CDR1 reads SGHDN; CDR2 reads FVKESK. The CDR3 is 12 residues long.

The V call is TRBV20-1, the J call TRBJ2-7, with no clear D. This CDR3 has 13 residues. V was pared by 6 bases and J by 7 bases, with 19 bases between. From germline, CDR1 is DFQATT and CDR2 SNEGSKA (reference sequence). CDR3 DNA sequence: TGCAGTGCCCTGACGGACGCCCTAGGGGAGCAGTACTTC. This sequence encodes CSALTDALGEQYF.

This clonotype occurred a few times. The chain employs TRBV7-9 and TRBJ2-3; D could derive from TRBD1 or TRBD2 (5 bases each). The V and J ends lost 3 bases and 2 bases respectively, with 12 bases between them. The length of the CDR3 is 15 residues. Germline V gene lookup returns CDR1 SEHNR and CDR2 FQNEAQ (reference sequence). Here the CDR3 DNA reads TGTGCCAGCAGCTTGGTCCGGGACCCCACAGATACGCAGTATTTT. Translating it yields CASSLVRDPTDTQYF.

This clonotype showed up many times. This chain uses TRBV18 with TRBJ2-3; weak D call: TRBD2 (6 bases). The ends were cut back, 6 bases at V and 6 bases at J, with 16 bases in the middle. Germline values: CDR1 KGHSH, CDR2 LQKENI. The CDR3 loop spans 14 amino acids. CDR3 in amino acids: CASSTEGTSDTQYF. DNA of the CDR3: TGTGCCAGCTCTACGGAGGGGACTTCGGATACGCAGTATTTT.

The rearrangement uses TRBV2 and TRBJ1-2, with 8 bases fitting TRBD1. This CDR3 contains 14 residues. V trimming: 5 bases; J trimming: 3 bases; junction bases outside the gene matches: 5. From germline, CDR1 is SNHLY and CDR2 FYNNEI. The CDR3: CASSSGTGHYGYTF. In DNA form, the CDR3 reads TGTGCCAGCAGTTCCGGGACAGGTCACTATGGCTACACCTTC. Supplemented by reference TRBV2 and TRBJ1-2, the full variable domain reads EPEVTQTPSHQVTQMGQEVILRCVPISNHLYFYWYRQILGQKVEFLVSFYNNEISEKSEIFDDQFSVERPDGSNFTLKIRSTKLEDSAMYFCASSSGTGHYGYTFGSGTRLTVV.

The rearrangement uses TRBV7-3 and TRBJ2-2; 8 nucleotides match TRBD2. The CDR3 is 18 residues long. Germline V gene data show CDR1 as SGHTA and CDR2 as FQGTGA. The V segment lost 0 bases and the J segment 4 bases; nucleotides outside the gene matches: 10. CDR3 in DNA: TGTGCCAGCAGCTTAACGCCCCCAGCGGGGGTCTTCACCGGGGAGCTGTTTTTT. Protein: CASSLTPPAGVFTGELFF.

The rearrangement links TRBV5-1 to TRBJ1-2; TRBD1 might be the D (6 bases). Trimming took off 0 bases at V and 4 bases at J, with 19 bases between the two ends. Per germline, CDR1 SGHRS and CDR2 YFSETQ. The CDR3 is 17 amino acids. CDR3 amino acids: CASSLGRLQGRSYGYTF. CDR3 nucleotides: TGCGCCAGCAGCTTGGGTCGTCTTCAGGGGCGTAGCTATGGCTACACCTTC. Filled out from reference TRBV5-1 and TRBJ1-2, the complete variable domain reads KAGVTQTPRYLIKTRGQQVTLSCSPISGHRSVSWYQQTPGQGLQFLFEYFSETQRNKGNFPGRFSGRQFSNSRSEMNVSTLELGDSALYLCASSLGRLQGRSYGYTFGSGTRLTVV.

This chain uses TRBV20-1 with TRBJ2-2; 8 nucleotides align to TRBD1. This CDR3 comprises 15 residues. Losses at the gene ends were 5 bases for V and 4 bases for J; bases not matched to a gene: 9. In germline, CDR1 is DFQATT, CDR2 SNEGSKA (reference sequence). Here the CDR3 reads CSARTRGRSTGELFF. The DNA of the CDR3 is TGCAGTGCTCGAACCAGGGGGCGGAGCACCGGGGAGCTGTTTTTT.

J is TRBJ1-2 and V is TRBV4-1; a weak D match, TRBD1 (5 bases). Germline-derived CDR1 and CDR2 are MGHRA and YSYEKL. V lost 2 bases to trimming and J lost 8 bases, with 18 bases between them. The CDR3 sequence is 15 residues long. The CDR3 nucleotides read TGCGCCAGCAGCCAACCCTCCGGGGCAGGGCTAGGCTACACCTTC. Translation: CASSQPSGAGLGYTF.

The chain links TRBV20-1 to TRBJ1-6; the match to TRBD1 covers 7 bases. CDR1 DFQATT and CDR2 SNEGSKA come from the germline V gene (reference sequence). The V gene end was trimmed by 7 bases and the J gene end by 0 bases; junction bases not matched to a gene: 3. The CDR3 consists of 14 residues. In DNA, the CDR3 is TGCAGTGTCGGGGACAGCTCCTATAATTCACCCCTCCACTTT. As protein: CSVGDSSYNSPLHF.

The CDR3 sequence is CASSADKGTGELFF. The DNA for the CDR3 is TGTGCCAGCAGCGCGGACAAGGGCACCGGGGAGCTGTTTTTT. This chain joins TRBV11-2 and TRBJ2-2; weak D call: TRBD1 (5 bases). CDR1 SGHAT and CDR2 FQNNGV come from the germline V gene. The length of the CDR3 is 14 residues. Trimming left V 5 bases short and J 4 bases short, with 11 bases between.

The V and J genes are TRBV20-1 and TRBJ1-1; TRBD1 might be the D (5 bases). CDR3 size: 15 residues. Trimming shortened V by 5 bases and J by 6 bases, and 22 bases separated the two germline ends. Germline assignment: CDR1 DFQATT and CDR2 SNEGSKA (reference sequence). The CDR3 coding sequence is TGCAGTGCTGACCTACCGGGACCCGAGGCAGCTGAAGCTTTCTTT. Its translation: CSADLPGPEAAEAFF.

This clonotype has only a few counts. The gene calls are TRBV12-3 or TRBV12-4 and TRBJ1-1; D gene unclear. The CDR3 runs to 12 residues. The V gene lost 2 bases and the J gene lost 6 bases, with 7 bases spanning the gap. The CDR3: CASSLWGAEAFF. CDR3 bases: TGTGCCAGCAGTTTATGGGGAGCTGAAGCTTTCTTT.

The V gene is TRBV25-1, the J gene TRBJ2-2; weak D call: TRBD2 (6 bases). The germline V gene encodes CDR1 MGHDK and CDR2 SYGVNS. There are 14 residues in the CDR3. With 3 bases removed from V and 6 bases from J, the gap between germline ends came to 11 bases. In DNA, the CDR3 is TGTGCCAGCAGTGAGGGGCAGCGGGCCGGGGAGCTGTTTTTT. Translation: CASSEGQRAGELFF.

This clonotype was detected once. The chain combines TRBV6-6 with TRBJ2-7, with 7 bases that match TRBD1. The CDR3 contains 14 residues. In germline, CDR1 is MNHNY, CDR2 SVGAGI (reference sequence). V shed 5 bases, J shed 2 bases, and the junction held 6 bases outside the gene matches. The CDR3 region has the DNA TGTGCCAGCAGTCACGCGCAGGGGGCCTACGAGCAGTACTTC. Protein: CASSHAQGAYEQYF.

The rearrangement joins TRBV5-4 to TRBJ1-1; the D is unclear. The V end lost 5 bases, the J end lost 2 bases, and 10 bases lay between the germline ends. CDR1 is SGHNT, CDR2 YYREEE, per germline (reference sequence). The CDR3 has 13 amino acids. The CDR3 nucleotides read TGTGCCAGCAGTCAAGTGCTAAACACTGAAGCTTTCTTT. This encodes CASSQVLNTEAFF. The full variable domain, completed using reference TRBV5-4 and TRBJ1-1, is ETGVTQSPTHLIKTRGQQVTLRCSSQSGHNTVSWYQQALGQGPQFIFQYYREEENGRGNFPPRFSGLQFPNYSSELNVNALELDDSALYLCASSQVLNTEAFFGQGTRLTVV.

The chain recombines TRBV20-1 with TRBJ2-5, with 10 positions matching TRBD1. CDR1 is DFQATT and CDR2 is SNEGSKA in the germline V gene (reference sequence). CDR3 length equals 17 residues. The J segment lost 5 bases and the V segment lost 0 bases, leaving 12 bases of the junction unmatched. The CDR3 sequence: CSARDDWGQGRIETQYF. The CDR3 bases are TGCAGTGCTAGAGATGATTGGGGACAGGGGAGGATTGAGACCCAGTACTTC.

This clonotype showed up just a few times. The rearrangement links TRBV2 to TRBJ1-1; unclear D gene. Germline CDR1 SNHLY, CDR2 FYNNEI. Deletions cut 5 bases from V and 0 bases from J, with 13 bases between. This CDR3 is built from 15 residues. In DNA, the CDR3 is TGTGCCAGCAGTAAGACTCACATCTTGAACACTGAAGCTTTCTTT. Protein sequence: CASSKTHILNTEAFF.

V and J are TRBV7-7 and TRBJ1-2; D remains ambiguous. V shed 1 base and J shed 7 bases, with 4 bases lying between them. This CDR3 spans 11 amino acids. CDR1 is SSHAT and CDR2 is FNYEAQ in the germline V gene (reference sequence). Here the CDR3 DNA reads TGTGCCAGCAGCTTAGATCCTGGCTACACCTTC. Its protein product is CASSLDPGYTF.

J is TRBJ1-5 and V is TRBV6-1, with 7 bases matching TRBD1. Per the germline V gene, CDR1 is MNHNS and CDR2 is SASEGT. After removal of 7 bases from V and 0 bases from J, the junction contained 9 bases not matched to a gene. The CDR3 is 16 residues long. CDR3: CASTGKGANSNQPQHF. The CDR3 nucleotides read TGTGCCAGCACCGGAAAGGGGGCGAATAGCAATCAGCCCCAGCATTTT.